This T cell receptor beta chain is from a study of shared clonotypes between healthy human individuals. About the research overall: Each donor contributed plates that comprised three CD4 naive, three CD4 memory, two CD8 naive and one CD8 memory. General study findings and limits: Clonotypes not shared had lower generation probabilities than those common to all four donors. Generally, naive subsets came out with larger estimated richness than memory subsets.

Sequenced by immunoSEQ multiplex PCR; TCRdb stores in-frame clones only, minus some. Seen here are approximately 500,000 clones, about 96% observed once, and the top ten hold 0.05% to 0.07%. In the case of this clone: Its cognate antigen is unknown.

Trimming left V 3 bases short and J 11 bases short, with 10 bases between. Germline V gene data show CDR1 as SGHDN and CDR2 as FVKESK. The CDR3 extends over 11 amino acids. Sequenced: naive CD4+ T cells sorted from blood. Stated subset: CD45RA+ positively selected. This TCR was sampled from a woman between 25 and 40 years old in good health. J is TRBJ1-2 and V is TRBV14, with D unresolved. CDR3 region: CASSHGYWYTF. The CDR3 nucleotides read TGTGCCAGCAGCCACGGGTACTGGTACACCTTC.